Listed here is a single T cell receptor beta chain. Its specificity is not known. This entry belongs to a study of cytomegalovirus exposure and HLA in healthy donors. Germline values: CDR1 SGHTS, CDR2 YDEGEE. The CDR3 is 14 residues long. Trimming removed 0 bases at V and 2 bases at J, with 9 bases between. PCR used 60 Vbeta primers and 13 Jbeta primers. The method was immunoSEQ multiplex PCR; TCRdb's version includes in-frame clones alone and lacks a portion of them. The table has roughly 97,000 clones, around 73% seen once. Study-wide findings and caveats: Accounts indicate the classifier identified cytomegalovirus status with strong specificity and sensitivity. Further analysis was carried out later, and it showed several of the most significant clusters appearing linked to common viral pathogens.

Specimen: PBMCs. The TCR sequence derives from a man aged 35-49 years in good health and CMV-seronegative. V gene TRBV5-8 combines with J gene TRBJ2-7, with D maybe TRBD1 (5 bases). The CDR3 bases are TGTGCCAGCAGCTTGGGTGCAGGGACCTACGAGCAGTACTTC. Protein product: CASSLGAGTYEQYF. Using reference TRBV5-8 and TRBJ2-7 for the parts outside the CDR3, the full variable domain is EAGVTQSPTHLIKTRGQQATLRCSPISGHTSVYWYQQALGLGLQFLLWYDEGEERNRGNFPPRFSGRQFPNYSSELNVNALELEDSALYLCASSLGAGTYEQYFGPGTRLTVT.